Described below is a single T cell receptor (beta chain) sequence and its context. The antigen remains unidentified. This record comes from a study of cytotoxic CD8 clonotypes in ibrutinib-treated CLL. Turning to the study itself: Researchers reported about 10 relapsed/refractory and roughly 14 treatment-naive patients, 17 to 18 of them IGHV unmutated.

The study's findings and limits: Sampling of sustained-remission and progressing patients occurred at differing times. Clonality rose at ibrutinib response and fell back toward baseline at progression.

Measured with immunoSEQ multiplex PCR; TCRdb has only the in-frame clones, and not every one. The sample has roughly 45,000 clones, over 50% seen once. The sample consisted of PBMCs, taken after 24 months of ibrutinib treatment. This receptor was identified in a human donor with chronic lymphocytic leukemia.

In DNA, the CDR3 is TGTGCCAGCAGTATTCTGTATCGGAACACTGAAGCTTTCTTT. Its protein is CASSILYRNTEAFF. The chain combines TRBV2 with TRBJ1-1; no reliable D call. CDR1 and CDR2 from the germline V gene are SNHLY and FYNNEI. V was clipped by 5 bases and J by 1 base, with 11 bases between them. The CDR3 consists of 14 residues.